A selection of T cell receptor beta chains follows, all from one sample in a study of blood T cell repertoires in COVID-19. Sequencing was performed with immunoSEQ multiplex PCR; in TCRdb, only in-frame clones are kept and a portion is missing. The sample gives under 200,000 clones, about 80% of which show up once; about a tenth is in the top ten. The sample was peripheral blood. Receptors were obtained from a man in his sixties or seventies with active or convalescent COVID-19. Both conserved end residues are part of each CDR3. Each record gives: clone size, D gene, J gene, V gene, CDR3 protein, CDR3 DNA. A D gene is named only where the DNA matches it firmly. Some rows mark clone size as missing; the rest say once, few, many or name a class of expanded clone.

clone size: .; D gene: TRBD2; J gene: TRBJ2-3; V gene: TRBV7-6; CDR3 protein: CASSQLAGGAGGTDTQYF; CDR3 DNA: TGTGCCAGCAGCCAACTAGCGGGGGGGGCCGGGGGCACAGATACGCAGTATTTT
clone size: .; D gene: .; J gene: TRBJ1-3; V gene: TRBV6-6; CDR3 protein: CASSYAALNSGNTIYF; CDR3 DNA: TGTGCCAGCAGTTACGCGGCGCTGAACTCTGGAAACACCATATATTTT
clone size: few; D gene: .; J gene: TRBJ2-7; V gene: TRBV5-1; CDR3 protein: CASSLGQGFYEQYF; CDR3 DNA: TGCGCCAGCAGCTTGGGGCAGGGGTTCTACGAGCAGTACTTC
clone size: .; D gene: .; J gene: TRBJ2-1; V gene: TRBV6-1; CDR3 protein: CASSEGGFRGEQFF; CDR3 DNA: TGTGCCAGCAGTGAGGGGGGATTTCGAGGTGAGCAGTTCTTC
clone size: .; D gene: .; J gene: TRBJ2-1; V gene: TRBV18; CDR3 protein: CASSPPGHWGNEQFF; CDR3 DNA: TGTGCCAGCTCACCTCCGGGACACTGGGGGAATGAGCAGTTCTTC
clone size: .; D gene: TRBD1; J gene: TRBJ1-2; V gene: TRBV15; CDR3 protein: CATSSYPGTGLKNYGYTF; CDR3 DNA: TGTGCCACCAGCAGCTATCCCGGGACAGGGTTAAAGAACTATGGCTACACCTTC
clone size: .; D gene: TRBD1; J gene: TRBJ2-7; V gene: TRBV9; CDR3 protein: CASTPGQGTYEQYF; CDR3 DNA: TGTGCCAGCACCCCGGGACAGGGGACCTACGAGCAGTACTTC
clone size: .; D gene: .; J gene: TRBJ1-1; V gene: TRBV14; CDR3 protein: CASSQLGTSRANTEAFF; CDR3 DNA: TGTGCCAGCAGCCAGTTGGGTACTTCGAGGGCGAACACTGAAGCTTTCTTT
clone size: .; D gene: TRBD1; J gene: TRBJ1-5; V gene: TRBV19; CDR3 protein: CASRDRVQPQHF; CDR3 DNA: TGTGCCAGCCGGGACAGGGTTCAGCCCCAGCATTTT
clone size: .; D gene: .; J gene: TRBJ2-1; V gene: TRBV5-6; CDR3 protein: CASSLGGGSYNEQFF; CDR3 DNA: TGTGCCAGCAGCTTGGGAGGGGGCTCCTACAATGAGCAGTTCTTC
clone size: .; D gene: .; J gene: TRBJ1-1; V gene: TRBV19; CDR3 protein: CASSIGAEAFF; CDR3 DNA: TGTGCCAGTAGTATCGGGGCTGAAGCTTTCTTT
clone size: .; D gene: .; J gene: TRBJ2-5; V gene: TRBV7-9; CDR3 protein: CASSLGGSSVGVETQYF; CDR3 DNA: TGTGCCAGCAGCTTAGGAGGGTCTAGCGTTGGGGTAGAGACCCAGTACTTC
clone size: .; D gene: TRBD2; J gene: TRBJ2-1; V gene: TRBV7-2; CDR3 protein: CASSFTPGLAGVFKFF; CDR3 DNA: TGTGCCAGCAGCTTCACACCGGGACTAGCGGGAGTGTTTAAGTTCTTC
clone size: .; D gene: TRBD1; J gene: TRBJ1-4; V gene: TRBV5-1; CDR3 protein: CASSLGQGDEKLFF; CDR3 DNA: TGCGCCAGCAGCCTCGGACAGGGAGATGAAAAACTGTTTTTT
clone size: .; D gene: .; J gene: TRBJ1-6; V gene: TRBV28; CDR3 protein: CASSFGQPLHF; CDR3 DNA: TGTGCCAGCAGTTTTGGCCAACCCCTCCACTTT
clone size: .; D gene: .; J gene: TRBJ2-7; V gene: TRBV6-6; CDR3 protein: CASTITGDSWEQYF; CDR3 DNA: TGTGCCAGCACCATAACAGGTGACTCCTGGGAGCAGTACTTC
clone size: .; D gene: TRBD2; J gene: TRBJ2-3; V gene: TRBV6-5; CDR3 protein: CASVREGGTDTQYF; CDR3 DNA: TGTGCCAGCGTGCGGGAGGGCGGCACAGATACGCAGTATTTT
clone size: .; D gene: .; J gene: TRBJ2-5; V gene: TRBV5-8; CDR3 protein: CASSLAGFGGDQETQYF; CDR3 DNA: TGTGCCAGCAGCTTGGCCGGTTTTGGAGGGGATCAAGAGACCCAGTACTTC
clone size: once; D gene: TRBD2; J gene: TRBJ2-2; V gene: TRBV2; CDR3 protein: CASSGRGTGELFF; CDR3 DNA: TGTGCCAGCAGTGGGCGGGGGACCGGGGAGCTGTTTTTT
clone size: .; D gene: .; J gene: TRBJ2-3; V gene: TRBV7-2; CDR3 protein: CASSLRPPETQYF; CDR3 DNA: TGTGCCAGCAGCCTCAGGCCCCCCGAGACGCAGTATTTT
clone size: few; D gene: .; J gene: TRBJ1-5; V gene: TRBV6-5; CDR3 protein: CASSPRGAGLQPQHF; CDR3 DNA: TGTGCCAGCAGTCCCCGGGGGGCAGGGTTACAGCCCCAGCATTTT
clone size: .; D gene: TRBD1; J gene: TRBJ2-7; V gene: TRBV11-3; CDR3 protein: CASSRSGQAVGGTEQYF; CDR3 DNA: TGTGCCAGCAGCAGATCGGGACAGGCGGTGGGGGGAACCGAGCAGTACTTC
clone size: .; D gene: TRBD1; J gene: TRBJ1-4; V gene: TRBV5-1; CDR3 protein: CASSLDRVAEKLFF; CDR3 DNA: TGCGCCAGCAGCCTGGACAGGGTGGCTGAAAAACTGTTTTTT
clone size: .; D gene: .; J gene: TRBJ2-7; V gene: TRBV5-5; CDR3 protein: CASSSSGTLSYEQYF; CDR3 DNA: TGTGCCAGCAGCTCCTCCGGGACTCTCTCCTACGAGCAGTACTTC
clone size: .; D gene: .; J gene: TRBJ2-1; V gene: TRBV4-3; CDR3 protein: CASSQGDFSYNEQFF; CDR3 DNA: TGCGCCAGCAGCCAAGGCGACTTTTCCTACAATGAGCAGTTCTTC
clone size: .; D gene: .; J gene: TRBJ2-1; V gene: TRBV5-1; CDR3 protein: CASRAGTVYNEQFF; CDR3 DNA: TGCGCCAGCAGGGCTGGGACTGTTTACAATGAGCAGTTCTTC
clone size: .; D gene: TRBD1; J gene: TRBJ1-2; V gene: TRBV2; CDR3 protein: CASSEQGEYGYTF; CDR3 DNA: TGTGCCAGCAGTGAGCAGGGGGAGTATGGCTACACCTTC
clone size: .; D gene: .; J gene: TRBJ2-5; V gene: TRBV6-5; CDR3 protein: CASSYSIGETQYF; CDR3 DNA: TGTGCCAGCAGTTACAGTATCGGAGAGACCCAGTACTTC
clone size: few; D gene: TRBD1; J gene: TRBJ1-4; V gene: TRBV6-2/TRBV6-3; CDR3 protein: CASSVRNGQPGQRKLFF; CDR3 DNA: TGTGCCAGCAGCGTACGAAACGGACAGCCGGGACAGAGAAAACTGTTTTTT
clone size: .; D gene: .; J gene: TRBJ1-2; V gene: TRBV6-5; CDR3 protein: CASSYSPGMENYGYTF; CDR3 DNA: TGTGCCAGCAGTTACTCACCCGGGATGGAAAACTATGGCTACACCTTC
clone size: .; D gene: .; J gene: TRBJ2-7; V gene: TRBV18; CDR3 protein: CASSPWGQGTYEQYF; CDR3 DNA: TGTGCCAGCTCACCCTGGGGTCAGGGGACCTACGAGCAGTACTTC
clone size: .; D gene: .; J gene: TRBJ2-3; V gene: TRBV7-3; CDR3 protein: CASSLRGFTDTQYF; CDR3 DNA: TGTGCCAGCAGCTTACGAGGATTCACAGATACGCAGTATTTT
clone size: .; D gene: TRBD1; J gene: TRBJ2-1; V gene: TRBV6-5; CDR3 protein: CASSSGTGYREQFF; CDR3 DNA: TGTGCCAGCAGCTCCGGGACAGGGTATCGTGAGCAGTTCTTC
clone size: .; D gene: .; J gene: TRBJ1-6; V gene: TRBV19; CDR3 protein: CASSLSSYNSPLHF; CDR3 DNA: TGTGCCAGTAGTCTGAGCTCCTATAATTCACCCCTCCACTTT
clone size: .; D gene: .; J gene: TRBJ1-2; V gene: TRBV6-2/TRBV6-3; CDR3 protein: CASSISGHPAGGYTF; CDR3 DNA: TGTGCCAGCAGTATCTCGGGACACCCAGCGGGGGGCTACACCTTC
clone size: .; D gene: TRBD2; J gene: TRBJ2-7; V gene: TRBV5-1; CDR3 protein: CASSVGTKPYEQYF; CDR3 DNA: TGCGCCAGCAGCGTCGGGACTAAACCCTACGAGCAGTACTTC
clone size: .; D gene: .; J gene: TRBJ2-5; V gene: TRBV3-1/TRBV3-2; CDR3 protein: CASSQRSAGETQYF; CDR3 DNA: TGTGCCAGCAGCCAAAGATCGGCGGGGGAGACCCAGTACTTC
clone size: .; D gene: TRBD1; J gene: TRBJ1-3; V gene: TRBV24-1; CDR3 protein: CATSDPGQGGNTIYF; CDR3 DNA: TGTGCCACCAGTGATCCAGGACAGGGTGGAAACACCATATATTTT
clone size: .; D gene: TRBD1; J gene: TRBJ2-3; V gene: TRBV5-6; CDR3 protein: CASSLWDRAPDTQYF; CDR3 DNA: TGTGCCAGCAGCTTGTGGGACAGGGCCCCAGATACGCAGTATTTT
clone size: large; D gene: TRBD1; J gene: TRBJ1-1; V gene: TRBV2; CDR3 protein: CASSGRQGRTMNTEAFF; CDR3 DNA: TGTGCCAGCAGTGGTAGACAGGGGCGCACGATGAACACTGAAGCTTTCTTT
clone size: .; D gene: TRBD2; J gene: TRBJ2-1; V gene: TRBV11-2; CDR3 protein: CASSQPFLADSYNEQFF; CDR3 DNA: TGTGCCAGCAGCCAGCCATTTCTAGCGGACTCCTACAATGAGCAGTTCTTC
clone size: .; D gene: .; J gene: TRBJ2-2; V gene: TRBV3-1/TRBV3-2; CDR3 protein: CASSQVTGQNTGELFF; CDR3 DNA: TGTGCCAGCAGCCAAGTCACAGGGCAAAACACCGGGGAGCTGTTTTTT
clone size: .; D gene: .; J gene: TRBJ1-1; V gene: TRBV5-6; CDR3 protein: CASLTGETEAFF; CDR3 DNA: TGTGCCAGCCTGACAGGAGAAACTGAAGCTTTCTTT
clone size: .; D gene: TRBD1; J gene: TRBJ1-2; V gene: TRBV24-1; CDR3 protein: CATSDGTGGGMRGYTF; CDR3 DNA: TGTGCCACCAGTGATGGGACAGGGGGAGGTATGCGTGGCTACACCTTC
clone size: once; D gene: .; J gene: TRBJ2-7; V gene: TRBV25-1; CDR3 protein: CASSLGGGYEQYF; CDR3 DNA: TGTGCCAGCAGTTTAGGGGGGGGCTACGAGCAGTACTTC
clone size: .; D gene: .; J gene: TRBJ2-2; V gene: TRBV6-5; CDR3 protein: CASSYYSGGELFF; CDR3 DNA: TGTGCCAGCAGTTACTACTCCGGCGGAGAACTGTTTTTT
clone size: .; D gene: TRBD1; J gene: TRBJ2-7; V gene: TRBV9; CDR3 protein: CASSLLGQVYEQYF; CDR3 DNA: TGTGCCAGCAGCCTATTAGGACAGGTATACGAGCAGTACTTC
clone size: .; D gene: TRBD2; J gene: TRBJ2-1; V gene: TRBV5-1; CDR3 protein: CASSSLLAGANNEQFF; CDR3 DNA: TGCGCCAGCAGCAGCTTACTAGCGGGGGCAAACAATGAGCAGTTCTTC
clone size: .; D gene: TRBD2; J gene: TRBJ2-5; V gene: TRBV5-1; CDR3 protein: CASSRTSGIETQYF; CDR3 DNA: TGCGCCAGCAGCCGGACTAGCGGGATTGAGACCCAGTACTTC
clone size: .; D gene: TRBD2; J gene: TRBJ2-7; V gene: TRBV30; CDR3 protein: CAWERGAGGVLEQYF; CDR3 DNA: TGTGCCTGGGAGAGGGGGGCGGGAGGAGTTTTGGAGCAGTACTTC
clone size: .; D gene: .; J gene: TRBJ2-1; V gene: TRBV5-1; CDR3 protein: CASSLAGVGNEQFF; CDR3 DNA: TGCGCCAGCAGCTTGGCAGGGGTTGGGAATGAGCAGTTCTTC